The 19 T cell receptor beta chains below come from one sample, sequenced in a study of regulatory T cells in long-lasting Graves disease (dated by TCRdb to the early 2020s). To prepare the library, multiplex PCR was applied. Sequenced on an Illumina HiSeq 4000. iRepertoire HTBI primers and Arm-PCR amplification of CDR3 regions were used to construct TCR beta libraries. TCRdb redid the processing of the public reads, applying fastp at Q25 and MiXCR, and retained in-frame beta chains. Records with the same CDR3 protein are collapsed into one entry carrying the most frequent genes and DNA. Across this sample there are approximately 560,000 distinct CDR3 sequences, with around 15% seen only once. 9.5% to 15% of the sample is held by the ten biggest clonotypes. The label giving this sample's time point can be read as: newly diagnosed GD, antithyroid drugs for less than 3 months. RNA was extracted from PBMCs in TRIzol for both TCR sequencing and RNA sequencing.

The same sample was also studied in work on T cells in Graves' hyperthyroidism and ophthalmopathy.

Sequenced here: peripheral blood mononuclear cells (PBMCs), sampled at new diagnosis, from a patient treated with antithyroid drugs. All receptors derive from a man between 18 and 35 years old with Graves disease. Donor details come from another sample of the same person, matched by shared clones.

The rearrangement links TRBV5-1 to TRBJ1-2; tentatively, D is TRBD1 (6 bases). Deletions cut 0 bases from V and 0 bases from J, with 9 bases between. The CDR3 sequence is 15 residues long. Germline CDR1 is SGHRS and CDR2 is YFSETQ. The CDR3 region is CASSLAGTTNYGYTF. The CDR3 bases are TGCGCCAGCAGCTTGGCCGGGACAACTAACTATGGCTACACCTTC.

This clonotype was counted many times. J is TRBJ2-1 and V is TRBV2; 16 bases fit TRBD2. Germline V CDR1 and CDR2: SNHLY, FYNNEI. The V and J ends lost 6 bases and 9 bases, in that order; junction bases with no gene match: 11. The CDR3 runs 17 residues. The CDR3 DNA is TGTGCCAGCAGCGGGACTAGCGGGAGGGCCTTGATCGTTGAGCAGTTCTTC. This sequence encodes CASSGTSGRALIVEQFF.

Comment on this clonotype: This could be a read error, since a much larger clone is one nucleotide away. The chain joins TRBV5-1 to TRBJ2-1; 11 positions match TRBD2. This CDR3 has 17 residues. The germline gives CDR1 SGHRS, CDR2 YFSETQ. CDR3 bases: TGCGTCAGCAGCCGAAACCTAGCGGGAGGAGGGGCTAATGAGCAGTTCTTC. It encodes CVSSRNLAGGGANEQFF.

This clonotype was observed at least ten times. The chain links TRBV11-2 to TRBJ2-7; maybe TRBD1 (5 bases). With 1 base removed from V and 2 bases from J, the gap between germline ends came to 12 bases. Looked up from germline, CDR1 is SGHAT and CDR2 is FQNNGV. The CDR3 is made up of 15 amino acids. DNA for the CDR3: TGTGCCAGCAGCTTAGTTGCCAGGGCGGCCTACGAGCAGTACTTC. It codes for CASSLVARAAYEQYF.

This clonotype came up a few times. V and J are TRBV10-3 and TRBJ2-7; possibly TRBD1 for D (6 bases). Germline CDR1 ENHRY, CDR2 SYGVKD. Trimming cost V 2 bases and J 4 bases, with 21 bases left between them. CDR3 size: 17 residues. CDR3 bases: TGTGCCATCAGTGAGCTTTTTGGCTGGGGGCGGAATTACGAGCAGTACTTC. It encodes CAISELFGWGRNYEQYF.

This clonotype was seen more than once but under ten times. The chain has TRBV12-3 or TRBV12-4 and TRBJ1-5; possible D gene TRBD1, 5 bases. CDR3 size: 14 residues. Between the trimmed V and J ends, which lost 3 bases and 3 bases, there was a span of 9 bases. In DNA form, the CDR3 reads TGTGCCAGCAGTTTCACAGGATACAATCAGCCCCAGCATTTT. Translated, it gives CASSFTGYNQPQHF.

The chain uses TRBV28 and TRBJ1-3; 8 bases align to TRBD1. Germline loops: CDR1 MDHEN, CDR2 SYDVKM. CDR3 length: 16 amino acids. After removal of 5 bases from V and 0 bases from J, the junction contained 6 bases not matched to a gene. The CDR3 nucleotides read TGTGCCAGCAGTACACTCACAGGGGGCTCTGGAAACACCATATATTTT. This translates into CASSTLTGGSGNTIYF.

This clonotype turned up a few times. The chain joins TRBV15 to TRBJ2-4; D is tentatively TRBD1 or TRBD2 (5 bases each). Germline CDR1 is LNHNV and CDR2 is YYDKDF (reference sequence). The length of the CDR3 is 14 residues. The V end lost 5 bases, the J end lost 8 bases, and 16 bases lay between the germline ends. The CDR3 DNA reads TGTGCCACCAGCGACGGGGCTGCGCCGGACATTCAGTACTTC. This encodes CATSDGAAPDIQYF.

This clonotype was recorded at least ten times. In DNA form, the CDR3 reads TGTGCCAGCAGCCCCCTAGGGGTCTTGGCTAGCGGATCCTACGAGCAGTACTTC. Protein product: CASSPLGVLASGSYEQYF. The V and J genes are TRBV7-8 and TRBJ2-7; 7 bases agree with TRBD2. V was pared by 5 bases and J by 1 base, with 17 bases of the junction left unmatched. The CDR3 contains 18 residues. Germline V CDR1 and CDR2: SGHVS, FQNEAQ. Drawing the rest from reference TRBV7-8 and TRBJ2-7, the complete variable domain is GAGVSQSPRYKVAKRGQDVALRCDPISGHVSLFWYQQALGQGPEFLTYFQNEAQLDKSGLPSDRFFAERPEGSVSTLKIQRTQQEDSAVYLCASSPLGVLASGSYEQYFGPGTRLTVT.

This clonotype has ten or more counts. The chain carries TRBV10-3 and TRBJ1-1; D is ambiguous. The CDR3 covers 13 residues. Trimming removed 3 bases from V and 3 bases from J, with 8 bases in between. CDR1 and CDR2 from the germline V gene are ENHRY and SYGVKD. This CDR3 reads CAISEVGYTEAFF. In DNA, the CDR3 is TGTGCCATCAGTGAAGTGGGGTACACTGAAGCTTTCTTT.

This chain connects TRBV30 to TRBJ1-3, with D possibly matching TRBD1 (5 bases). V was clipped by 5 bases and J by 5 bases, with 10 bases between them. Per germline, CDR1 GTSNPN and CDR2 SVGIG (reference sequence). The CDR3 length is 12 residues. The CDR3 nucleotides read TGTGCCTGGCAGGGTATTAGAAACACCATATATTTT. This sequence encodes CAWQGIRNTIYF.

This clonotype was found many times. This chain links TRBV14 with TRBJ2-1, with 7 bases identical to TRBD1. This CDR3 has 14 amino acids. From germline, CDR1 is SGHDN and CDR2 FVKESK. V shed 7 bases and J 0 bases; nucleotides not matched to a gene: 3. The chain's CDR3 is CASKWDSSYNEQFF. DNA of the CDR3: TGTGCCAGCAAATGGGACAGCTCCTACAATGAGCAGTTCTTC.

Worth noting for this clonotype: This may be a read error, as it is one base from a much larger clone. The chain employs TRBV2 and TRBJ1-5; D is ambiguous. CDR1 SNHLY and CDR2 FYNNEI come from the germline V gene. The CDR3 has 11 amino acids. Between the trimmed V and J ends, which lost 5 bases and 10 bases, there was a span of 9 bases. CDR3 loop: CASSPNRPQHF. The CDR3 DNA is TGTGCCAGCAGTCCTAATAGACCCCAGCATTTT.

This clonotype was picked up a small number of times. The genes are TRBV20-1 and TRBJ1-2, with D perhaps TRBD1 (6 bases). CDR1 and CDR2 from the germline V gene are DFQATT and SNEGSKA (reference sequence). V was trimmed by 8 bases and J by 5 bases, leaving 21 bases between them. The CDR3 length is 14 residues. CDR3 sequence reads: CSLSKTGKGYGYTF. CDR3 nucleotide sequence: TGCAGTTTATCGAAAACAGGGAAAGGGTATGGCTACACCTTC.

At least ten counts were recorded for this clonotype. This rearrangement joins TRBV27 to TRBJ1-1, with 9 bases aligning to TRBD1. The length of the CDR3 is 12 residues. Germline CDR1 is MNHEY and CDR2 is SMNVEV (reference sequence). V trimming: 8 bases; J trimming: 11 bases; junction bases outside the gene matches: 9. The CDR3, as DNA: TGTGCCAGCGGGAACCCCGGGACAGGGGCTTTCTTT. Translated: CASGNPGTGAFF.

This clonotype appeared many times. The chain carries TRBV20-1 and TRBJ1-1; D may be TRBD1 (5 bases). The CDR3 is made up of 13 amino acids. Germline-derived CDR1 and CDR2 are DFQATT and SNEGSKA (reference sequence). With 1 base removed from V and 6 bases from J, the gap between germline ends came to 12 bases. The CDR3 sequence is CSARGAGDSEAFF. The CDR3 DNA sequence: TGCAGTGCTAGAGGGGCGGGGGACTCTGAAGCTTTCTTT.

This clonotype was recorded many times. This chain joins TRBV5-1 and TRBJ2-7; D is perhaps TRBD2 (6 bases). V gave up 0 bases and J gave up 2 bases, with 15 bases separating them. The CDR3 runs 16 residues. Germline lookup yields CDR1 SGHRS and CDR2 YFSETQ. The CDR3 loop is CASSLGGLAGTYEQYF. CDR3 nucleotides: TGCGCCAGCAGCTTGGGCGGACTGGCGGGAACCTACGAGCAGTACTTC. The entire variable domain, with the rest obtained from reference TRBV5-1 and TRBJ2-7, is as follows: KAGVTQTPRYLIKTRGQQVTLSCSPISGHRSVSWYQQTPGQGLQFLFEYFSETQRNKGNFPGRFSGRQFSNSRSEMNVSTLELGDSALYLCASSLGGLAGTYEQYFGPGTRLTVT.

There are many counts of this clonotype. CDR3 nucleotides: TGCAGCGTTGACAGGGACACAGATACGCAGTATTTT. This sequence encodes CSVDRDTDTQYF. The rearrangement joins TRBV29-1 to TRBJ2-3, with D possibly being TRBD1 (5 bases). The CDR3 length is 12 residues. The V gene's germline CDR1 is SQVTM and CDR2 ANQGSEA. Trimming pared 3 bases from V and 2 bases from J, leaving 6 bases between.

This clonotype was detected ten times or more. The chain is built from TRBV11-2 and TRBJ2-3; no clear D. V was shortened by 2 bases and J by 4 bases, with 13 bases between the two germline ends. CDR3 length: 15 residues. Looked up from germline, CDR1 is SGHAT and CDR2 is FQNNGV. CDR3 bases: TGTGCCAGCAGCTTAATCGTGCGTCTCCCAGATACGCAGTATTTT. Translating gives CASSLIVRLPDTQYF.